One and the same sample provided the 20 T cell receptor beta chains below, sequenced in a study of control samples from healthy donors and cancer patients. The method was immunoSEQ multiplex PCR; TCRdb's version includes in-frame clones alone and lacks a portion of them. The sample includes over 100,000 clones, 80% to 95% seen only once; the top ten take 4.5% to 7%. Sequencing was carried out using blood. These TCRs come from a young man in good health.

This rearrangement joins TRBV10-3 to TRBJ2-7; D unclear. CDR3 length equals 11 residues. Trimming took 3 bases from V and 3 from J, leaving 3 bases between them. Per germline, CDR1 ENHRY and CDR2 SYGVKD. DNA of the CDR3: TGTGCCATCAGTGATGACTACGAGCAGTACTTC. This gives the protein CAISDDYEQYF.

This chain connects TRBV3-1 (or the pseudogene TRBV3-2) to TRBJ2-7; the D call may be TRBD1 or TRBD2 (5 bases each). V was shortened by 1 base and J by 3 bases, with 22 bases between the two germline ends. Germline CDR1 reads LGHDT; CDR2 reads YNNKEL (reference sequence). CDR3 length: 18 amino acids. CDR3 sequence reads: CASSQGGPPAVGRYEQYF. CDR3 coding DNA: TGTGCCAGCAGCCAAGGTGGCCCACCGGCAGTGGGACGCTACGAGCAGTACTTC.

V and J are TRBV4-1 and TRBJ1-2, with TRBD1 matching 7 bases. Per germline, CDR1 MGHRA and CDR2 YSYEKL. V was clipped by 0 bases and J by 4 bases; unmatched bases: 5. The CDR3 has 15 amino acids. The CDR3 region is CASSQDRDRAYGYTF. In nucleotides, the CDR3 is TGCGCCAGCAGCCAAGATCGCGACAGGGCCTATGGCTACACCTTC.

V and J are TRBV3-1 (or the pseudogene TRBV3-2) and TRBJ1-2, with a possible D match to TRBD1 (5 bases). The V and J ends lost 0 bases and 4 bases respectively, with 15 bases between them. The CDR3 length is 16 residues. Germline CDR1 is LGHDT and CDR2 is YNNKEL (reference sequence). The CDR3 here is CASSQDLLSGVYGYTF. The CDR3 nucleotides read TGTGCCAGCAGCCAAGACCTCTTGTCGGGGGTCTATGGCTACACCTTC.

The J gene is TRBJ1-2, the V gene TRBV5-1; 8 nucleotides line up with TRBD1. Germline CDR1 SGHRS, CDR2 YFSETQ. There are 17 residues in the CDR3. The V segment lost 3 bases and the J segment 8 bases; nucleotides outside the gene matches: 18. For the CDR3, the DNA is TGCGCCAGCAGCTACACGACGGACAGGGTTGACCCGAGGGGCTACACCTTC. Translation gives CASSYTTDRVDPRGYTF.

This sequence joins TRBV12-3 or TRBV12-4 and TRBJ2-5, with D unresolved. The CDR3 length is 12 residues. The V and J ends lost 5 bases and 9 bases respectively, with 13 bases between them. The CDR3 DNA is TGTGCCAGCAGTCCCGCCACCCAGGCCCAGTACTTC. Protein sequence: CASSPATQAQYF.

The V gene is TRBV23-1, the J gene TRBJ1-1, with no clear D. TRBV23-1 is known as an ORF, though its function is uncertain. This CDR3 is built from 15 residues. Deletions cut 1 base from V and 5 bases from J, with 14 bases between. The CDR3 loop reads CASSQLGIRGTEAFF. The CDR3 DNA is TGCGCCAGCAGTCAATTGGGCATACGGGGAACTGAAGCTTTCTTT.

This CDR3 reads CASSTGTVLLYGYTF. The CDR3 nucleotides are TGTGCCAGTAGTACTGGGACAGTTTTACTCTATGGCTACACCTTC. V gene TRBV19 combines with J gene TRBJ1-2, with 7 bases that match TRBD1. Germline values: CDR1 LNHDA, CDR2 SQIVND (reference sequence). V lost 4 bases and J lost 4; bases outside the gene matches: 9. The CDR3 totals 15 residues.

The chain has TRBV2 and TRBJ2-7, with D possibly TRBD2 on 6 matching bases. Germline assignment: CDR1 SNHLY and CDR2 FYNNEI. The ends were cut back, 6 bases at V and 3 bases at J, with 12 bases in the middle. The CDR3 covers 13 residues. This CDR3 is CASRASVLYEQYF. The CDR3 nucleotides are TGTGCCAGCAGGGCTAGCGTACTCTACGAGCAGTACTTC.

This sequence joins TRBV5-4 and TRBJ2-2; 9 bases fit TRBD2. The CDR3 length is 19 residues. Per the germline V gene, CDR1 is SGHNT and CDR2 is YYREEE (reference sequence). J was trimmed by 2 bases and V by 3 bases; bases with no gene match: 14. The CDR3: CASSSKWGNSGGNTGELFF. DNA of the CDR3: TGTGCCAGCAGCTCCAAGTGGGGGAATAGCGGGGGTAACACCGGGGAGCTGTTTTTT.

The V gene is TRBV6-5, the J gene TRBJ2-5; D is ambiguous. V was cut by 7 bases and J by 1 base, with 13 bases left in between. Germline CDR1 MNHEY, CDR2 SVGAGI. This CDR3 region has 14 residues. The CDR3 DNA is TGTGCCAGCAAGACACGGACGGTCCAAGAGACCCAGTACTTC. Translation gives CASKTRTVQETQYF.

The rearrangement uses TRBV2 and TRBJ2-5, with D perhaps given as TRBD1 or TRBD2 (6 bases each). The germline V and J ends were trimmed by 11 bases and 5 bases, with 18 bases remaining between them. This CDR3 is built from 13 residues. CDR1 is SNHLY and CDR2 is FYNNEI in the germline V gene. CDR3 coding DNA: TGTGCCGGGCTGAAGGGGGGAGGCGAGACCCAGTACTTC. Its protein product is CAGLKGGGETQYF.

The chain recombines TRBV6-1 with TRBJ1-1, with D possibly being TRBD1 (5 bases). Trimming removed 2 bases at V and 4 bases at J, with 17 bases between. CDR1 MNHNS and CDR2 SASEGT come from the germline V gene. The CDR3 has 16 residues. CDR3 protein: CASSELGRGSGTEAFF. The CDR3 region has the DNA TGTGCCAGCAGTGAATTGGGAAGGGGTTCGGGCACTGAAGCTTTCTTT.

CDR3 coding DNA: TGTGCCAGCACCGATGACACCTATGGCTACACCTTC. It codes for CASTDDTYGYTF. The chain employs TRBV12-3 or TRBV12-4 and TRBJ1-2; D is unresolved. The CDR3 covers 12 residues. The ends were cut back, 7 bases at V and 4 bases at J, with 10 bases in the middle.

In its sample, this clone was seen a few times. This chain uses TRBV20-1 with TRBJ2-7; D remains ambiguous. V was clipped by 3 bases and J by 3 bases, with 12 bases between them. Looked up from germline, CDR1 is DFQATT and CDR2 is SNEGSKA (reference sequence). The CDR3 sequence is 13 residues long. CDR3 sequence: CSASTPGFYEQYF. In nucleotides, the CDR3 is TGCAGTGCTAGTACTCCGGGTTTCTACGAGCAGTACTTC.

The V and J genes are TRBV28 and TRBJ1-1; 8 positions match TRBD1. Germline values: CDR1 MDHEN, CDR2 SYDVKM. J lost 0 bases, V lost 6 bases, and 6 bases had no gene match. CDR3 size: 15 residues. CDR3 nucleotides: TGTGCCAGCAGGCCTTACAGGGGGATGAACACTGAAGCTTTCTTT. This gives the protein CASRPYRGMNTEAFF.

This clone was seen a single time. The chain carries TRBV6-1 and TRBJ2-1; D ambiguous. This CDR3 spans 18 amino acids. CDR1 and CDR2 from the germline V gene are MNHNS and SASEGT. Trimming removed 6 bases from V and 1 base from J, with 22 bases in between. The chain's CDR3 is CASRERFELLFSYNEQFF. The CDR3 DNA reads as TGTGCCAGCAGAGAAAGGTTTGAGCTACTCTTTTCCTACAATGAGCAGTTCTTC.

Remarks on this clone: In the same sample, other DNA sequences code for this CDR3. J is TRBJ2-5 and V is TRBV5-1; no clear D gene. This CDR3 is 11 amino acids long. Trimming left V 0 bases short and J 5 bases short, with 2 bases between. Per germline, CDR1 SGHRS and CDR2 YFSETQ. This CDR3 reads CASSLEETQYF. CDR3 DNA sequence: TGCGCCAGCAGCTTGGAGGAGACCCAGTACTTC.

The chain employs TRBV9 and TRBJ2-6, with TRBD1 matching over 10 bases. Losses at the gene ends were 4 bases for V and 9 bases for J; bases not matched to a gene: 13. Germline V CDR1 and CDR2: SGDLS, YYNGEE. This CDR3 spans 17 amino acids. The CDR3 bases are TGTGCCAGCAGCCCCCGACAGGGGGCCGCAAGAAGCAACGTCCTGACTTTC. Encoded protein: CASSPRQGAARSNVLTF.

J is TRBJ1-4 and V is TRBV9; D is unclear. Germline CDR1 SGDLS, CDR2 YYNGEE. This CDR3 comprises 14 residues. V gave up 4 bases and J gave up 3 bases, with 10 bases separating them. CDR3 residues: CASSPDRPNEKLFF. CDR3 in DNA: TGTGCCAGCAGCCCGGACCGACCTAATGAAAAACTGTTTTTT.